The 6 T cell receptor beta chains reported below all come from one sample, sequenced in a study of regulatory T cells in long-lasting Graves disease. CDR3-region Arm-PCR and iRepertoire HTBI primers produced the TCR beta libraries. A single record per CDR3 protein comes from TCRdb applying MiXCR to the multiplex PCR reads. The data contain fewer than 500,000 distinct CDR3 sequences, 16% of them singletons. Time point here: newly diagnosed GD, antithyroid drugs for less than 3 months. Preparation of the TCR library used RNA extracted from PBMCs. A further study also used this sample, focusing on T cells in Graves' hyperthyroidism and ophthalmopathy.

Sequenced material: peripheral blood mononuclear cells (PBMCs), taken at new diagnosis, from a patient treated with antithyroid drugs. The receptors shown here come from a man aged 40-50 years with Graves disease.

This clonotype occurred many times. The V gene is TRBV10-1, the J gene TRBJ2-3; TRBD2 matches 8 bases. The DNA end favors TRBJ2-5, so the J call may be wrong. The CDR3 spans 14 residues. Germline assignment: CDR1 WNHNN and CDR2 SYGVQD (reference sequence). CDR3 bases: TGCGCCAGCAGTGATTCGGGACTAGGGAAGACCCAGTACTTC. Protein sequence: CASSDSGLGKTQYF.

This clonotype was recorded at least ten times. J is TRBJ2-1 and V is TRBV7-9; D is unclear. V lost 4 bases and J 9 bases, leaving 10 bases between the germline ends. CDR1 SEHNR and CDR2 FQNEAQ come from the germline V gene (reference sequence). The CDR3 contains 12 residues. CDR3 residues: CASSSHYSEQFF. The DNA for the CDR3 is TGTGCCAGCAGCTCGCACTATAGTGAGCAGTTCTTC.

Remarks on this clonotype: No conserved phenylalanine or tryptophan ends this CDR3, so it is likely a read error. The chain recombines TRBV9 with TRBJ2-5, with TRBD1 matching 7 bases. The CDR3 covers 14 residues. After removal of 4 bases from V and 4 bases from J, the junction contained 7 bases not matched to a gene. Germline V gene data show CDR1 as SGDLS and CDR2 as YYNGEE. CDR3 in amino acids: CASSKTGFGETQYL. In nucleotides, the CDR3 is TGTGCCAGCAGCAAGACAGGGTTTGGAGAGACCCAGTACCTC.

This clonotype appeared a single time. CDR3 protein: CASSEFRGLDTQYF. In DNA, the CDR3 is TGTGCCAGCAGTGAATTCCGGGGATTAGATACGCAGTATTTT. The chain joins TRBV25-1 to TRBJ2-3, with D tentatively TRBD2 (5 bases). CDR1 and CDR2 from the germline V gene are MGHDK and SYGVNS. This CDR3 is built from 14 residues. V lost 1 base, J lost 5 bases, and 10 bases lay in between.

The CDR3 spells CASSSLDRDSYEQYF. The CDR3 DNA is TGTGCCAGCAGCTCCCTTGACAGGGATTCCTACGAGCAGTACTTC. The rearrangement joins TRBV28 to TRBJ2-7, with 7 bases aligning to TRBD1. With V trimmed by 6 bases and J by 1 base, 9 bases remained unmatched. The CDR3 runs 15 residues. Germline lookup yields CDR1 MDHEN and CDR2 SYDVKM.

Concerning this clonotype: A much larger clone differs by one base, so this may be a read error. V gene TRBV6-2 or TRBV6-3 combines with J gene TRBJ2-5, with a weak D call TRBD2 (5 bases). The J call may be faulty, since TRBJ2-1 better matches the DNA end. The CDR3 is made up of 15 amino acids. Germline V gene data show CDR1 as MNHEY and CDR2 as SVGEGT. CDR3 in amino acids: CASSTRRRGTNGQFF. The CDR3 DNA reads TGTGCCAGCAGTACCCGACGACGGGGAACCAATGGGCAGTTCTTC.